This T cell receptor beta chain was obtained from a study of blood T cell repertoires in COVID-19. Across the whole study: Acute and convalescent COVID-19 specimens originated in the United States, Italy and Spain. The analysed material was cDNA or gDNA that came from T cells, B-cell-depleted T cells, or PBMCs.

The CDR3 consists of 14 residues. Original analysis: Reference gene primers were amplified, and this amplification served to estimate nucleated cell counts. Clones were sequenced by immunoSEQ multiplex PCR, and TCRdb holds only the in-frame ones, with some missing. The DNA gave D and trimming, while V, J and clone size come from that table. This repertoire shows approximately 270,000 clones, roughly 83% found once; its top ten account for more than 7%. Specimen: peripheral blood. This sequence joins TRBV21-1 and TRBJ2-2; no DNA check was done on the table's D call, TRBD2. TRBV21-1 is assigned pseudogene status. The clonotype originates from a man older than 75 with acute or convalescent COVID-19. CDR3 region: CASSSPGVRWELFF. The DNA for the CDR3 is TGTGCCAGCAGCTCCCCGGGGGTAAGGTGGGAGCTGTTTTTT.